Shown below are 9 T cell receptor beta chains from a single sample sequenced in a study of lymphopenia after photon versus proton radiotherapy. Assay: immunoSEQ multiplex PCR; the TCRdb copy retains only in-frame clones and omits some. The table shows about 68,000 clones, with about nine tenths occurring only once. The sample was peripheral blood, taken from a patient treated with photon-based radiotherapy. All receptors come from a woman in her 70s with pancreatic cancer.

The V call is TRBV5-6, the J call TRBJ1-3; D possibly corresponds to TRBD1 (5 bases). CDR1 is SGHDT and CDR2 is YYEEEE in the germline V gene. Trimming took 4 bases from V and 3 from J, leaving 14 bases between them. The CDR3 length is 15 residues. The CDR3 DNA is TGTGCCAGCAGCCCAGGGCCTCCCAGTGGAAACACCATATATTTT. Translated: CASSPGPPSGNTIYF.

The rearrangement links TRBV28 to TRBJ2-1; D remains ambiguous. CDR1 is MDHEN and CDR2 is SYDVKM in the germline V gene. V was clipped by 3 bases and J by 14 bases, with 14 bases between them. The CDR3 runs 12 residues. The DNA of the CDR3 is TGTGCCAGCAGTTTTTTTAGGCATCCCGAGTTCTTC. As protein: CASSFFRHPEFF.

This clone was recorded once. The rearrangement links TRBV6-1 to TRBJ2-7; D possibly corresponds to TRBD2 (5 bases). CDR1 and CDR2 from the germline V gene are MNHNS and SASEGT. The V gene lost 0 bases and the J gene lost 6 bases, with 9 bases spanning the gap. The CDR3 runs to 13 residues. CDR3 loop: CASSEAPGFEQYF. For the CDR3, the DNA is TGTGCCAGCAGTGAAGCGCCGGGGTTCGAGCAGTACTTC.

The chain recombines TRBV9 with TRBJ2-1; 10 bases are shared with TRBD2. With V trimmed by 4 bases and J by 5 bases, 6 bases remained unmatched. This CDR3 contains 15 residues. Germline-derived CDR1 and CDR2 are SGDLS and YYNGEE. This CDR3 reads CASSPIGLADNEQFF. In DNA form, the CDR3 reads TGTGCCAGCAGCCCGATAGGACTAGCGGACAATGAGCAGTTCTTC.

The CDR3 DNA reads as TGTGCCAGCAGTTTCAGGGACACTGAAGCTTTCTTT. Translation gives CASSFRDTEAFF. The chain combines TRBV28 with TRBJ1-1; TRBD1 is a possible D gene (5 bases). Germline values: CDR1 MDHEN, CDR2 SYDVKM. The CDR3 consists of 12 residues. The V and J ends lost 3 bases and 3 bases respectively, with 5 bases between them.

CDR3 nucleotide sequence: TGTGCCAGCAGCTTCTTCGGCGGGGACAGCCCTAATGAAAAACTGTTTTTT. It translates to CASSFFGGDSPNEKLFF. This chain joins TRBV5-5 and TRBJ1-4; 7 nucleotides match TRBD1. Trimming at V came to 2 bases and at J to 3 bases, leaving 10 bases not matched to a gene. The CDR3 spans 17 residues. CDR1 is SGHKS, CDR2 YYEKEE, per germline (reference sequence).

The table lists this clone with a count of one. The rearrangement joins TRBV6-5 to TRBJ1-2; 9 bases map to TRBD1. Germline CDR1 reads MNHEY; CDR2 reads SVGAGI. The CDR3 contains 15 residues. After removal of 6 bases from V and 5 bases from J, the junction contained 10 bases not matched to a gene. CDR3 nucleotides: TGTGCCAGCAGCACACCCAGACAGGGGGGATATGGCTACACCTTC. Its translation: CASSTPRQGGYGYTF.

This clone was detected a few times. The chain carries TRBV19 and TRBJ1-1; 8 bases agree with TRBD1. Germline V gives CDR1 LNHDA, CDR2 SQIVND (reference sequence). CDR3 length: 14 residues. Trimming at V came to 8 bases and at J to 1 base, leaving 6 bases not matched to a gene. CDR3 DNA sequence: TGTGCCAGTTCTTGGACAGGGCGGAACACTGAAGCTTTCTTT. It is translated as CASSWTGRNTEAFF.

This chain joins TRBV10-3 and TRBJ1-1, with D perhaps TRBD1 (5 bases). Germline V gives CDR1 ENHRY, CDR2 SYGVKD. The V gene lost 2 bases and the J gene lost 1 base, with 8 bases spanning the gap. CDR3 size: 14 residues. CDR3 loop: CAISEPRENTEAFF. CDR3 nucleotide sequence: TGTGCCATCAGTGAGCCCAGGGAGAACACTGAAGCTTTCTTT.